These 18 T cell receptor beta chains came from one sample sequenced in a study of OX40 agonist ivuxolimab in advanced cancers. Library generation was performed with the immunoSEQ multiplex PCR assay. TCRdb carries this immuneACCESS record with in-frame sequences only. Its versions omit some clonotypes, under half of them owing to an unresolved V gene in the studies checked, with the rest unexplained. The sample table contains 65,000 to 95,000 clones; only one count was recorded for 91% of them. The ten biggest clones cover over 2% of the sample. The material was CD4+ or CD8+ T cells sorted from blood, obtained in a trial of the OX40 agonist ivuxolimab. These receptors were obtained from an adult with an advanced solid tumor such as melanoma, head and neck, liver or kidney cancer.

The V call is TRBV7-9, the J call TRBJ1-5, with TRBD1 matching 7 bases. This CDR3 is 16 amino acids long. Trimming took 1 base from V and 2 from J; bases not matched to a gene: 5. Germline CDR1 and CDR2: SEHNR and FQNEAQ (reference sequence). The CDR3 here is CASSLGAGTGNQPQHF. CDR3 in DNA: TGTGCCAGCAGCTTAGGGGCCGGGACAGGCAATCAGCCCCAGCATTTT.

CDR3: CASSPGGLFTGELFF. The CDR3 region has the DNA TGTGCCAGCAGCCCGGGGGGGCTTTTCACCGGGGAGCTGTTTTTT. The J gene is TRBJ2-2, the V gene TRBV6-6; the match to TRBD2 covers 8 bases. The CDR3 has 15 amino acids. V lost 6 bases and J lost 4; bases outside the gene matches: 7. CDR1 and CDR2 from the germline V gene are MNHNY and SVGAGI (reference sequence).

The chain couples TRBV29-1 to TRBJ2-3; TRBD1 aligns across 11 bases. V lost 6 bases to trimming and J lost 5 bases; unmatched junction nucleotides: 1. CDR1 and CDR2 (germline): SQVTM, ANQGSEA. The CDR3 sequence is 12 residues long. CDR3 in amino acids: CSVGQGGDTQYF. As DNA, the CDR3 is TGCAGCGTGGGACAGGGGGGAGATACGCAGTATTTT.

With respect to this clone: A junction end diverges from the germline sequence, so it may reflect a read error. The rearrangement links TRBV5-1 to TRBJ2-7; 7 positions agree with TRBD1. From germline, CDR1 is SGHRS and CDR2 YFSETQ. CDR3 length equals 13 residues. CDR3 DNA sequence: TGCGCCAGCACGCATACCGGGACAGACCTTCCAACCTTC. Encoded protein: CASTHTGTDLPTF.

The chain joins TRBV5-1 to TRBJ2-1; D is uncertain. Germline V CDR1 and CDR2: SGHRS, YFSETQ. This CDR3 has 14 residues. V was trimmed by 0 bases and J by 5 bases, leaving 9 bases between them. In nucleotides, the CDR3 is TGCGCCAGCAGCTTGGGATCCGCAAACAATGAGCAGTTCTTC. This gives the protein CASSLGSANNEQFF. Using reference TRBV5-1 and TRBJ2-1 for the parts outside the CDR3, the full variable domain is KAGVTQTPRYLIKTRGQQVTLSCSPISGHRSVSWYQQTPGQGLQFLFEYFSETQRNKGNFPGRFSGRQFSNSRSEMNVSTLELGDSALYLCASSLGSANNEQFFGPGTRLTVL.

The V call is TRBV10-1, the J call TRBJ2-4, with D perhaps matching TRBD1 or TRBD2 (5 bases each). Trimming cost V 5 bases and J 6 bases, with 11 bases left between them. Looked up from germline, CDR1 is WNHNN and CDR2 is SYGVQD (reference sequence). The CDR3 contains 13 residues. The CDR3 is CASSTGTGNIQYF. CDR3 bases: TGCGCCAGCAGTACCGGGACGGGAAACATTCAGTACTTC.

This CDR3 reads CASSEQGYNEQFF. The CDR3, as DNA: TGTGCCAGCAGTGAACAGGGATACAATGAGCAGTTCTTC. The chain combines TRBV6-1 with TRBJ2-1; possibly TRBD1 for D (5 bases). Germline values: CDR1 MNHNS, CDR2 SASEGT. V lost 2 bases and J 4 bases, leaving 6 bases between the germline ends. CDR3 size: 13 residues.

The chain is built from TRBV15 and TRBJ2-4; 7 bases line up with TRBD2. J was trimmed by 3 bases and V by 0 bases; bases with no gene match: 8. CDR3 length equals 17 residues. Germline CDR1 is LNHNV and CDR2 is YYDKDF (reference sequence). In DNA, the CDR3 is TGTGCCACCAGCAGAGATCGGGACGGGGGGAACAAAAACATTCAGTACTTC. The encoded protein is CATSRDRDGGNKNIQYF.

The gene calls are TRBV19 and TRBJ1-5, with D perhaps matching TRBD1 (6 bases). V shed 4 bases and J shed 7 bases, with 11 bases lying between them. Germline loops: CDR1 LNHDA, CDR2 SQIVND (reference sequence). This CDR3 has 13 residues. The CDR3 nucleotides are TGTGCCAGTAGTAGACAGGTCTACCAGCCCCAGCATTTT. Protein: CASSRQVYQPQHF.

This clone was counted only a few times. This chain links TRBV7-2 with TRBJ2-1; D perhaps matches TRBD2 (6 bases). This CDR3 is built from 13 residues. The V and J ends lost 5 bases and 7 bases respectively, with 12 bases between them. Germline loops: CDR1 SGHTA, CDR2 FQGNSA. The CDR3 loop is CASSRTLANEQFF. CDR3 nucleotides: TGTGCCAGCAGCCGAACCCTAGCGAATGAGCAGTTCTTC.

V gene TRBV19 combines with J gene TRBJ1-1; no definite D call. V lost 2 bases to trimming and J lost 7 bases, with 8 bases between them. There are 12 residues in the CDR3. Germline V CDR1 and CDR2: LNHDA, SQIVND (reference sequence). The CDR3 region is CASSIIGGEAFF. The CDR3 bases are TGTGCCAGTAGTATAATTGGAGGTGAAGCTTTCTTT. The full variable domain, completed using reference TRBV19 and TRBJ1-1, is DGGITQSPKYLFRKEGQNVTLSCEQNLNHDAMYWYRQDPGQGLRLIYYSQIVNDFQKGDIAEGYSVSREKKESFPLTVTSAQKNPTAFYLCASSIIGGEAFFGQGTRLTVV.

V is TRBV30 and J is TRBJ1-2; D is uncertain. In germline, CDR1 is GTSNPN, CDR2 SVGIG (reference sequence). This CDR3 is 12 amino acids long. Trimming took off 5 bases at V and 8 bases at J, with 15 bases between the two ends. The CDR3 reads CAWLKTERGYTF. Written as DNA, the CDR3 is TGTGCCTGGCTGAAGACTGAGAGGGGCTACACCTTC.

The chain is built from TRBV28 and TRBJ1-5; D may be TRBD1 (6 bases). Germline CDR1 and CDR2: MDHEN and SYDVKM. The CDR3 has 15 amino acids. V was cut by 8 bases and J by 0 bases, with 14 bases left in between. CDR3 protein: CASLDRIASNQPQHF. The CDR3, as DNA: TGTGCCAGCCTGGACAGAATTGCTAGCAATCAGCCCCAGCATTTT.

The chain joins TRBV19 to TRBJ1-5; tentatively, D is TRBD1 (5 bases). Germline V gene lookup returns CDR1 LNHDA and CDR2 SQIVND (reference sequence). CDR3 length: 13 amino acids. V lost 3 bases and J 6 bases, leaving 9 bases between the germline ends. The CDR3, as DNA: TGTGCCAGTAGTATGATAAGGGGTCAGCCCCAGCATTTT. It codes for CASSMIRGQPQHF.

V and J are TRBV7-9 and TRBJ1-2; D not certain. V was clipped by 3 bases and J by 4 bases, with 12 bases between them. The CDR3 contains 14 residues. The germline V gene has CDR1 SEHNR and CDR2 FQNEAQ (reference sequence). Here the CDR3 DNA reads TGTGCCAGCAGCTTGATAGAAGTCGGCTATGGCTACACCTTC. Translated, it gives CASSLIEVGYGYTF.

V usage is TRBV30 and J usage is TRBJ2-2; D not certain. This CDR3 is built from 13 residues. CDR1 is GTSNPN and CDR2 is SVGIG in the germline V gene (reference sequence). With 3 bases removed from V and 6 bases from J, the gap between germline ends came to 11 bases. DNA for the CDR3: TGTGCCTGGAGCCCCCTGGCGCCCGGGGAGCTGTTTTTT. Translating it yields CAWSPLAPGELFF.

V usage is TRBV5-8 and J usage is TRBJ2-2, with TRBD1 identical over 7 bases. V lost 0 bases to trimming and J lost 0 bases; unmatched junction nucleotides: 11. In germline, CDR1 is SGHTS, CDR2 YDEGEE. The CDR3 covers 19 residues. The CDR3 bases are TGTGCCAGCAGCTTGGCCGCAGGGGGAAAATACGCGAACACCGGGGAGCTGTTTTTT. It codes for CASSLAAGGKYANTGELFF.

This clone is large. The CDR3 nucleotides are TGTGCCAGCAGAATGACCCGGGCCCGAAACACCATATATTTT. This codes for CASRMTRARNTIYF. The chain has TRBV28 and TRBJ1-3; D call uncertain. The CDR3 has 14 amino acids. V was cut by 6 bases and J by 5 bases, with 14 bases left in between. Germline V CDR1 and CDR2: MDHEN, SYDVKM.